This T cell receptor beta chain was profiled in a study of T cell changes during pregnancy in multiple sclerosis. V gave up 2 bases and J gave up 5 bases, with 11 bases separating them. The V gene's germline CDR1 is SGHRS and CDR2 YFSETQ. This CDR3 is built from 14 residues. Clones were read by immunoSEQ multiplex PCR, and TCRdb kept only the in-frame ones, dropping some. The data show about 28,000 clones, roughly 88% seen once. Here the sequenced sample was CD4+ T cells from peripheral blood mononuclear cells, taken in the first trimester of pregnancy. This clonotype originated in a female donor in good health, enrolled as a control in a pregnancy study. The chain is built from TRBV5-1 and TRBJ2-1; a weak D match, TRBD1 (5 bases). The CDR3 nucleotides read TGCGCCAGCAGCTTAGGCAGGGCAGACAATGAGCAGTTCTTC. Translated: CASSLGRADNEQFF. Full variable domain (outside the CDR3, taken from reference TRBV5-1 and TRBJ2-1): KAGVTQTPRYLIKTRGQQVTLSCSPISGHRSVSWYQQTPGQGLQFLFEYFSETQRNKGNFPGRFSGRQFSNSRSEMNVSTLELGDSALYLCASSLGRADNEQFFGPGTRLTVL.